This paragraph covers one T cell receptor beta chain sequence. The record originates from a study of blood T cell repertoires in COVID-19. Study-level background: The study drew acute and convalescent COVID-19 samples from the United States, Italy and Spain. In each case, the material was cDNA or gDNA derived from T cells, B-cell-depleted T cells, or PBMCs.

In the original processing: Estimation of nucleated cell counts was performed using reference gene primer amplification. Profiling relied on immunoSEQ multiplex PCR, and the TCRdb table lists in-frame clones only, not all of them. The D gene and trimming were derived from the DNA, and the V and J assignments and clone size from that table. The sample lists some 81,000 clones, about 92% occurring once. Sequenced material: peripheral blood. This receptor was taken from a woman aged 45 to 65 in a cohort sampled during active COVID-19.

The DNA of the CDR3 is TGCAGTGCCCCCGGGGACACTGAAGCTTTCTTT. Translating it yields CSAPGDTEAFF. The chain recombines TRBV20-1 with TRBJ1-1, with unresolved D. The CDR3 extends over 11 amino acids. Germline lookup yields CDR1 DFQATT and CDR2 SNEGSKA (reference sequence). Trimming took 6 bases from V and 3 from J, leaving 8 bases between them.